The entry that follows covers one T cell receptor beta chain sequence. The length of the CDR3 is 16 residues. V lost 7 bases, J lost 8 bases, and 12 bases stayed unmatched. CDR1 and CDR2 (germline): SNHLY, FYNNEI. The data are from a study of shared clonotypes between healthy human individuals. The repertoire was sequenced with immunoSEQ multiplex PCR; TCRdb's copy has only in-frame clones and lacks some. The repertoire holds 1,400,000 or so clones, with 98% as singletons. This chain connects TRBV2 to TRBJ2-1; 12 bases align to TRBD2. The sequenced sample consisted of naive CD4+ T cells sorted from blood. Subset indicated: CD45RA+ positively selected. This clonotype was sampled from a man aged 25 to 40 in good health. CDR3 DNA sequence: TGTGCCAGCACGGACCGACTAGCGGGAGTTATCGATGAGCAGTTCTTC. Translation gives CASTDRLAGVIDEQFF.